This is a list of T cell receptor beta chains from one sample in a study of blood T cell repertoires in COVID-19. Sequencing used immunoSEQ multiplex PCR; TCRdb keeps in-frame clones, though not all of them. The table records 400,000 to 550,000 clones, around 89% of them present only once. The sequenced sample was peripheral blood. Source of these receptors: a young woman with acute or convalescent COVID-19. Both conserved end residues are part of each CDR3. The D gene is left open where the match is weak. Clone size is given for some rows only: seen once, a few or many times, or a class if the clone is expanded.

J gene	clone size	CDR3 length	V gene	D gene	CDR3 DNA	CDR3 protein
TRBJ1-5	NA	14	TRBV7-9	NA	TGTGCCAGCAGCCCCCCCAGTAGCAATCAGCCCCAGCATTTT	CASSPPSSNQPQHF
TRBJ1-2	NA	14	TRBV11-2	NA	TGTGCCAGCAGCTTAGATGGGCAGAACTATGGCTACACCTTC	CASSLDGQNYGYTF
TRBJ2-7	NA	13	TRBV30	NA	TGTGCCTGGAGTGAAGACAGAGCCTACGAGCAGTACTTC	CAWSEDRAYEQYF
TRBJ2-3	NA	15	TRBV10-3	NA	TGTGCCATCAGCGTCCCGCACAGGGGAGGAGATACGCAGTATTTT	CAISVPHRGGDTQYF
TRBJ2-7	NA	13	TRBV7-7	NA	TGTGCCAGCAGCTTGACAGGTACCCACGAGCAGTACTTC	CASSLTGTHEQYF
TRBJ2-7	NA	14	TRBV6-2/TRBV6-3	NA	TGTGCCAGCAGTTACCCGGGACATACCTACGAGCAGTACTTC	CASSYPGHTYEQYF
TRBJ2-3	NA	16	TRBV5-1	NA	TGCGCCAGCAGCCCTGGACTGTCCCAAGGCACAGATACGCAGTATTTT	CASSPGLSQGTDTQYF
TRBJ1-2	NA	14	TRBV5-1	TRBD1	TGCGCCAGCGCTTTGGGGGACAGCTACTATGGCTACACCTTC	CASALGDSYYGYTF
TRBJ1-6	NA	13	TRBV12-3/TRBV12-4	TRBD1	TGTGCCAGCGGGGACAGGGCGAATTCACCCCTCCACTTT	CASGDRANSPLHF
TRBJ2-1	NA	14	TRBV10-3	TRBD1	TGTGCCATCTCGTCAGACAGGGGAACAAATGAGCAGTTCTTC	CAISSDRGTNEQFF
TRBJ1-2	NA	14	TRBV7-2	TRBD1	TGTGCCAGCAGCCCAGGTGACAGGGCACATGGCTACACCTTC	CASSPGDRAHGYTF
TRBJ1-5	NA	13	TRBV4-1	NA	TGCGCCAGCAGCAGACAGGTCGATCAGCCCCAGCATTTT	CASSRQVDQPQHF
TRBJ1-5	NA	13	TRBV6-5	NA	TGTGCCAGCAGCAGGGAAGATGTCCAGCCCCAGCATTTT	CASSREDVQPQHF
TRBJ2-5	NA	15	TRBV28	TRBD1	TGTGCCAGCAGTTTGGACAGGGAACGGGGAGAGACCCAGTACTTC	CASSLDRERGETQYF
TRBJ1-1	NA	16	TRBV3-1/TRBV3-2	NA	TGTGCCAGCAGCCAAGGGCAGGGACTACTGAACACTGAAGCTTTCTTT	CASSQGQGLLNTEAFF
TRBJ2-3	NA	18	TRBV10-1	NA	TGCGCCAGCAGTGAGACTGTGCGACCCTCTCGGGGCACAGATACGCAGTATTTT	CASSETVRPSRGTDTQYF
TRBJ1-4	NA	15	TRBV19	TRBD1	TGTGCCAGTAGTCGGGACAGCGCAACTAATGAAAAACTGTTTTTT	CASSRDSATNEKLFF
TRBJ2-7	NA	16	TRBV6-2/TRBV6-3	TRBD1	TGTGCCAGCAGTCTACCGAACAGGGGGCGGGCGGTTGAGCAGTACTTC	CASSLPNRGRAVEQYF
TRBJ1-2	once	14	TRBV7-9	NA	TGTGCCAGCAGCCAAGGGTCGGGGAACAACGGCTACACCTTC	CASSQGSGNNGYTF
TRBJ2-7	NA	12	TRBV2	NA	TGTGCCAGCACACTAGCAATAACTGAGCAGTACTTC	CASTLAITEQYF
TRBJ1-4	NA	14	TRBV30	NA	TGTGCCTGGAGCGGCGGAGGGAAGATTAAAAAACTGTTTTTT	CAWSGGGKIKKLFF
TRBJ2-3	NA	15	TRBV4-1	NA	TGCGCCAGCAGCCAAGATTCGGGTAGCACAGATACGCAGTATTTT	CASSQDSGSTDTQYF
TRBJ2-3	NA	15	TRBV20-1	TRBD1	TGCAGTGCTAGTATGACAGGGGAGACCACAGATACGCAGTATTTT	CSASMTGETTDTQYF
TRBJ2-1	NA	16	TRBV7-2	TRBD2	TGTGCCAGCAGCTTAGCGGGTCTAGCGGGGGGTCTACAGCAGTTCTTC	CASSLAGLAGGLQQFF
TRBJ2-7	NA	16	TRBV4-1	NA	TGCGCCAGCAGCCAGACTTATAGCGGTGTTTCCTACGAGCAGTACTTC	CASSQTYSGVSYEQYF
TRBJ2-3	NA	14	TRBV6-5	NA	TGTGCCAGCAGCCTAAACAGGGGCACAGATACGCAGTATTTT	CASSLNRGTDTQYF
TRBJ2-1	NA	16	TRBV9	TRBD2	TGTGCCAGCAGCCCAAGACTAGCGATTTCCTACAATGAGCAGTTCTTC	CASSPRLAISYNEQFF
TRBJ1-2	NA	15	TRBV24-1	TRBD1	TGTGCCACCAGTGATTGGGACAGGGGGCGCGTTGGCTACACCTTC	CATSDWDRGRVGYTF
TRBJ2-3	NA	16	TRBV2	TRBD2	TGTGCCAGCAGTGGCTTAGCGGGAACTAGCACAGATACGCAGTATTTT	CASSGLAGTSTDTQYF
TRBJ2-2	NA	15	TRBV7-9	TRBD2	TGTGCCAGCGGATTAGCCGGGAGGGACACCGGGGAGCTGTTTTTT	CASGLAGRDTGELFF
TRBJ2-2	NA	17	TRBV5-5	TRBD1	TGTGCCAGCAGCTCCCCCCGACAGGGGACGAACACCGGGGAGCTGTTTTTT	CASSSPRQGTNTGELFF
TRBJ1-5	NA	15	TRBV10-3	NA	TGTGCCATCAGTGATCGGGGGGCTCCCAATCAGCCCCAGCATTTT	CAISDRGAPNQPQHF
TRBJ1-5	NA	14	TRBV19	TRBD1	TGTGCCAGTAGTATAAGACAGGGACATCAGCCCCAGCATTTT	CASSIRQGHQPQHF
TRBJ2-7	NA	15	TRBV11-2	NA	TGTGCCAGCAGCCTCACAGGGAACGATTGGAGGGAGCAGTACTTC	CASSLTGNDWREQYF
TRBJ1-2	NA	15	TRBV6-1	NA	TGTGCCAGCAACAACGTGGGGCCCTCTAACTATGGCTACACCTTC	CASNNVGPSNYGYTF
TRBJ2-1	NA	16	TRBV24-1	TRBD2	TGTGCCACCAGTTTGCCGGGACTAGCGGGATACAATGAGCAGTTCTTC	CATSLPGLAGYNEQFF
TRBJ2-2	NA	14	TRBV7-9	TRBD2	TGTGCCAGCAGCTTAACCGGGGGGGCCGGGGAGCTGTTTTTT	CASSLTGGAGELFF
TRBJ1-2	NA	15	TRBV21-1	NA	TGTGCCAGCACCCACGACCCCGGGGGACGATATGGCTACACCTTC	CASTHDPGGRYGYTF
TRBJ1-5	NA	13	TRBV5-8	TRBD1	TGTGCCAGCGGGGACAGAACGAATCAGCCCCAGCATTTT	CASGDRTNQPQHF
TRBJ2-2	NA	15	TRBV7-3	TRBD2	TGTGCCAGCAGCTTCGGGGGGACTTACACCGGGGAGCTGTTTTTT	CASSFGGTYTGELFF
TRBJ2-2	NA	15	TRBV11-3	TRBD2	TGTGCCAGCAGCCAAGCGGGGGGGCCTGACGGGGAGCTGTTTTTT	CASSQAGGPDGELFF
TRBJ2-5	NA	16	TRBV4-1	NA	TGCGCCAGCAGCCAAGGCCAGCTGGGGGGTGTAAAGACCCAGTACTTC	CASSQGQLGGVKTQYF
TRBJ2-7	NA	13	TRBV6-5	NA	TGTGCCAGCAGTTACCATTCCACCTACGAGCAGTACTTC	CASSYHSTYEQYF
TRBJ1-6	few	15	TRBV2	NA	TGTGCCAGCAGTGTACAGGGTTTCTATAATTCACCCCTCCACTTT	CASSVQGFYNSPLHF
TRBJ2-1	NA	12	TRBV28	NA	TGTGCCAGCAGTTTTAGTGACAATGAGCAGTTCTTC	CASSFSDNEQFF
TRBJ1-2	few	13	TRBV27	NA	TGTGCCAGCAGTTTACGACAATTCTATGGCTACACCTTC	CASSLRQFYGYTF
TRBJ2-7	NA	12	TRBV7-9	NA	TGTGCCAGCAGCTCTCGTTCCTACGAGCAGTACTTC	CASSSRSYEQYF
TRBJ2-3	NA	16	TRBV28	TRBD2	TGTGCCAGCAGTTTTCCAGGCGGGGGAAGAACAGATACGCAGTATTTT	CASSFPGGGRTDTQYF
TRBJ2-7	NA	13	TRBV5-1	NA	TGCGCCAGCAGCTCTGCAGGGGTCCACGAGCAGTACTTC	CASSSAGVHEQYF